This T cell receptor beta chain was sequenced for a study of PD-1 blockade in classical Hodgkin lymphoma (dated by TCRdb to about 2020). Concerning the study at large: Nivolumab dosing was 3 mg/kg intravenously every 2 weeks, continuing until either disease progression or unacceptable toxicity. The study used CyTOF and TCR beta sequencing to define a peripheral blood immune signature of response to PD-1 blockade in classical Hodgkin lymphoma. Study-wide findings and limitations: The study was limited to a single clinical trial cohort, and causes of repertoire differences, possibly disease activity or prior therapy, remained undefined. A significant rise by C4D1 was seen in CD4+ but not CD8+ TCR diversity (p=0.0027 vs p=0.16), with the rise being most apparent in complete responders (p=0.02). Baseline diversity similar to that of newly diagnosed patients was observed in trial patients achieving complete response, whereas significantly lower diversity was observed in partial responders and progressors. Patients starting nivolumab less than 1 year after ASCT had lower diversity and were excluded from later analyses to avoid confounding by immune reconstitution. Baseline TCR diversity was reported to be lower in newly diagnosed patients than in healthy donors, and even lower in relapsed/refractory patients.

Genomic DNA was extracted with the Qiagen DNeasy kit from unsorted PBMCs and from negatively selected CD4+ and CD8+ fractions. TCR beta CDR3 regions were amplified by immunoSEQ multiplex PCR using primers annealing to V and J segments. A synthetic immune receptor repertoire was used to minimize amplification bias, and any residual bias was removed computationally once sequencing was done. The source study handled its data this way. Custom Python scripts were used to quantify repertoire diversity as the Shannon entropy index. Unsorted, CD4+ and CD8+ repertoires were analyzed separately, except in combined analyses where CD4+ and CD8+ sequences were merged in silico. Clonal expansion was defined as a frequency increase of at least 2-fold after treatment compared with C1D1, and clones undetected at baseline were assigned a pseudocount of 0.5. Clones with 0 or 1 copy at C1D1 were classified as singleton clones, and clones with 2 or more copies were classified as non-singleton clones. Clones expanded in unsorted samples were labelled as CD4+, CD8+ or unknown by matching protein sequences in sorted samples from the same patient. Wilcoxon tests on paired samples were used to test changes in diversity from C1D1 to C4D1. In its TCRdb copy, this immuneACCESS table keeps in-frame sequences only and misses some clones. Where compared with another copy, unresolved V genes explain less than half of these, and the others have no known cause. V and J calls and clone size are as listed in that table; D and trimming were resolved from the DNA. This sample comprises some 25,000 clones, approximately 67% of them detected only once. Roughly 27% of the sample is in the top ten clones.

As for this clone: Its antigen target is currently unknown. The sample holds no much larger clone one base away, and base qualities are not on file.

V loses 3 bases, J loses 3 bases, and the germline ends lie 3 bases apart. Counted from cysteine to phenylalanine, this CDR3 has 11 amino acids. Only the CDR3 part of the read is kept: 33 bases, read in frame from the first base. From a lookup of the germline V gene (reference sequence), CDR1 and CDR2 are SGHKS and YYEKEE. This specimen's time point label, per the study, means: cycle 4 day 1 (C4D1), after five to seven weeks of nivolumab. Every trial patient had relapsed following autologous stem cell transplantation, and prior brentuximab vedotin exposure was what differed among cohorts A, B and C. The trial cohort included fewer than 60 patients with relapsed/refractory classical Hodgkin lymphoma, and each patient had a best overall response of complete response, partial response or progressive disease. In the multi-cohort phase II CheckMate 205 trial, trial patients received single-agent nivolumab. An independent review committee assessed best overall response by applying the 2007 International Working Group response criteria. Trial PBMCs were collected immediately before nivolumab initiation (C1D1) and during therapy at cycle 2 day 1 and cycle 4 day 1. Peripheral blood was collected in 8 mL Vacutainer Cell Preparation Tubes, from which PBMCs were isolated by centrifugation and then cryopreserved.

In this chain, TRBV5-5 is recombined with TRBJ1-1; the D gene is not confidently resolved. The clonotype was recovered from a human donor with classical Hodgkin lymphoma. The sample in question was peripheral blood mononuclear cells (PBMCs), obtained before the fourth cycle of nivolumab. The nucleotides are TGTGCCAGCAGCTCCTACACTGAAGCTTTCTTT. Its product reads: CASSSYTEAFF.